The T cell receptor (beta chain) described here comes from a study of blood T cells in healthy people across ages. A sample-barcoded 5' primer and a J-beta primer mix were used in a second PCR of roughly 7 to 11 cycles. Every cDNA molecule bore a tag from a template-switch adaptor containing 12 random nucleotides. TCRdb processed the 5' RACE reads anew with MiXCR; each CDR3 protein has one entry. The sample lists some 1.5 million distinct CDR3 sequences; around 40% were seen once. Trimming shortened V by 5 bases and J by 7 bases, and 21 bases separated the two germline ends. Germline-derived CDR1 and CDR2 are DFQATT and SNEGSKA (reference sequence). The CDR3 is 16 residues long.

Sequenced material: blood. The rearrangement joins TRBV20-1 to TRBJ1-6; D perhaps matches TRBD1 (6 bases). The source is a woman in her late teens or twenties in good health. The CDR3 reads CSAPIEGGTSNSPLHF. The CDR3 nucleotides read TGCAGTGCTCCGATCGAGGGGGGGACTTCGAATTCACCCCTCCACTTT.